This T cell receptor beta chain comes out of a study of lymphopenia after photon versus proton radiotherapy. Comment on this clone: The target antigen is unknown.

V was trimmed by 2 bases and J by 7 bases, leaving 9 bases between them. The length of the CDR3 is 13 residues. Germline CDR1 reads MDHEN; CDR2 reads SYDVKM. Study outcomes and limitations: Post-nadir TCR diversity decline inversely tracked overall survival among those who died. Under photons, naive T cells and diversity fell while effector/memory populations rose. Survival link was tested only in deceased patients; proton benefit remains a possibility. Oligoclonal CD8+ Temra expansion after nadir drove photon patients' diversity drop.

The assay was immunoSEQ multiplex PCR, and TCRdb's table has in-frame clones only and misses some. The table lists 25,000 to 35,000 clones, 89% of them singletons, with 6.6% in the top ten. V is TRBV28 and J is TRBJ2-1, with D unclear. The material sequenced was peripheral blood, taken from a patient treated with proton-based radiotherapy. This receptor was obtained from a woman between 65 and 79 years old with pancreatic cancer. Some clones in this sample may be carry-over from other donors' samples. The CDR3 nucleotides read TGTGCCAGCAGTTTAAGGGCGGTAAATGAGCAGTTCTTC. Translated, it gives CASSLRAVNEQFF.